The 26 T cell receptor beta chains below all came from one sample that was sequenced in a study of blood T cells in healthy people across ages. For the second PCR, which ran for about 6 to 11 cycles, a sample-barcoded 5' primer and a J-beta primer mix were used. MiXCR, run by TCRdb on the 5' RACE reads, gives a single entry per CDR3 protein. The data contain some 800,000 distinct CDR3 sequences, around 45% of them singletons. The sample comprised blood. All receptors come from a man in his 60s in good health.

This clonotype was detected only a few times. The V call is TRBV11-2, the J call TRBJ2-3; maybe TRBD1 (6 bases). The CDR3 consists of 20 residues. Germline lookup yields CDR1 SGHAT and CDR2 FQNNGV. Trimming pared 2 bases from V and 6 bases from J, leaving 30 bases between. CDR3 sequence reads: CASSLRYKLANRGNGDTQYF. The CDR3 DNA reads TGTGCCAGCAGCTTAAGGTATAAGCTGGCTAATAGGGGGAACGGCGATACGCAGTATTTT.

CDR3 sequence reads: CSVGHPGGGSLNTEAFF. The CDR3 DNA reads TGCAGCGTTGGACACCCCGGTGGTGGCAGCTTGAACACTGAAGCTTTCTTT. V gene TRBV29-1 combines with J gene TRBJ1-1; no definite D call. The CDR3 sequence is 17 residues long. Germline V gene lookup returns CDR1 SQVTM and CDR2 ANQGSEA. V was clipped by 4 bases and J by 0 bases, with 21 bases between them. Full variable domain (outside the CDR3, taken from reference TRBV29-1 and TRBJ1-1): SAVISQKPSRDICQRGTSLTIQCQVDSQVTMMFWYRQQPGQSLTLIATANQGSEATYESGFVIDKFPISRPNLTFSTLTVSNMSPEDSSIYLCSVGHPGGGSLNTEAFFGQGTRLTVV.

The chain carries TRBV20-1 and TRBJ1-1; D is ambiguous. This CDR3 has 13 residues. Trimming pared 7 bases from V and 4 bases from J, leaving 16 bases between. Germline-derived CDR1 and CDR2 are DFQATT and SNEGSKA (reference sequence). The CDR3 protein is CSELARSVTEAFF. The CDR3 DNA follows: TGCAGTGAGTTGGCGAGGAGTGTCACTGAAGCTTTCTTT.

The CDR3 region is CASSVLIDNEQYF. CDR3 bases: TGTGCCAGCAGCGTATTAATAGACAATGAGCAGTACTTC. This chain uses TRBV9 with TRBJ2-5, with D uncertain. Germline V gives CDR1 SGDLS, CDR2 YYNGEE. V was cut by 1 base and J by 11 bases, with 15 bases left in between. This CDR3 has 13 amino acids.

A remark on this clonotype: The junction shows a germline mismatch at one end, possibly a read error. The chain has TRBV7-2 and TRBJ2-1, with D perhaps matching TRBD2 (5 bases). This CDR3 contains 14 residues. Germline assignment: CDR1 SGHTA and CDR2 FQGNSA. The CDR3 nucleotides are TGTGCCAGCGGCCTAGACTACTCCTACAATGAGCGGTTCTTC. Encoded protein: CASGLDYSYNERFF.

This clonotype was detected only a few times. V usage is TRBV15 and J usage is TRBJ2-5; 8 bases line up with TRBD2. This CDR3 has 18 amino acids. Germline assignment: CDR1 LNHNV and CDR2 YYDKDF (reference sequence). V trimming: 0 bases; J trimming: 0 bases; junction bases outside the gene matches: 9. This chain's CDR3 is CATSRDQHSGAYQETQYF. In nucleotides, the CDR3 is TGTGCCACCAGCAGAGACCAACATAGCGGGGCGTACCAAGAGACCCAGTACTTC.

At least ten counts were recorded for this clonotype. This rearrangement joins TRBV23-1 to TRBJ1-1; D is ambiguous. TRBV23-1 is known as an ORF, though its function is uncertain. The CDR3 covers 9 residues. Trimming cost V 7 bases and J 10 bases, with 7 bases left between them. In nucleotides, the CDR3 is TGCGCCAGCAAAGCCATAGCTTTCTTT. Residues: CASKAIAFF.

The genes are TRBV20-1 and TRBJ2-1; 10 nucleotides agree with TRBD2. CDR1 and CDR2 (germline): DFQATT, SNEGSKA (reference sequence). J lost 5 bases, V lost 1 base, and 5 bases had no gene match. The CDR3 loop spans 15 amino acids. The CDR3 protein is CSARALAGENNEQFF. CDR3 DNA: TGCAGTGCTAGAGCCCTAGCGGGGGAGAACAATGAGCAGTTCTTC.

The chain recombines TRBV9 with TRBJ2-5, with TRBD1 identical over 9 bases. V lost 4 bases, J lost 4 bases, and 23 bases stayed unmatched. Looked up from germline, CDR1 is SGDLS and CDR2 is YYNGEE. This CDR3 region has 20 residues. CDR3 in amino acids: CASSSPADRGPLPFSETQYF. The CDR3 DNA sequence: TGTGCCAGCAGCTCACCAGCGGACAGGGGACCCCTCCCCTTTTCAGAGACCCAGTACTTC.

This clonotype has only a few counts. The chain employs TRBV20-1 and TRBJ2-5; D uncertain. The J call may be mistaken, given a closer DNA end match to TRBJ2-7. Germline CDR1 DFQATT, CDR2 SNEGSKA (reference sequence). The CDR3 consists of 10 residues. The CDR3 bases are TGCAGTGCTAGGGTAACCGAGCAGTACTTC. Its protein is CSARVTEQYF.

This clonotype was seen only a few times. The genes are TRBV20-1 and TRBJ2-7; tentatively, D is TRBD1 (5 bases). Germline V gives CDR1 DFQATT, CDR2 SNEGSKA (reference sequence). Trimming stripped 3 bases from V and 3 bases from J, with 9 bases between. The CDR3 consists of 12 residues. CDR3: CSASGRVYEQYF. The DNA for the CDR3 is TGCAGTGCTAGTGGCAGGGTCTACGAGCAGTACTTC.

As DNA, the CDR3 is TGCGCCAGCAGCTTGGACACCCTAGAGAACACTGAAGCTTTCTTT. It yields the protein CASSLDTLENTEAFF. The rearrangement joins TRBV5-1 to TRBJ1-1; D unclear. The CDR3 extends over 15 amino acids. Germline loops: CDR1 SGHRS, CDR2 YFSETQ. V lost 0 bases, J lost 1 base, and 10 bases lay in between.

This sequence joins TRBV11-2 and TRBJ2-7; either TRBD1 or TRBD2 may fit D (5 bases each). The CDR3 is made up of 14 amino acids. Germline loops: CDR1 SGHAT, CDR2 FQNNGV. V lost 0 bases and J lost 4, with 10 bases in between. The CDR3 is CASSLEQRGYEQYF. The CDR3 region has the DNA TGTGCCAGCAGCTTAGAACAGAGGGGATACGAGCAGTACTTC.

This rearrangement joins TRBV5-5 to TRBJ2-7, with TRBD2 matching over 7 bases. Germline trimming cut 4 bases from V and 0 bases from J; bases unmatched to any gene: 7. The germline V gene encodes CDR1 SGHKS and CDR2 YYEKEE (reference sequence). The CDR3 has 15 residues. The CDR3 loop reads CASSPGEGNSYEQYF. CDR3 DNA: TGTGCCAGCAGCCCCGGGGAGGGAAACTCCTACGAGCAGTACTTC.

This clonotype has a count of ten or more. The chain uses TRBV7-2 and TRBJ2-7, with 15 nucleotides matching TRBD2. J was trimmed by 2 bases and V by 1 base; bases with no gene match: 9. CDR1 and CDR2 (germline): SGHTA, FQGNSA. The CDR3 loop spans 19 amino acids. The CDR3 loop reads CASSLVGTSGGKGAYEQYF. CDR3 nucleotide sequence: TGTGCCAGCAGCTTAGTAGGGACTAGCGGGGGGAAGGGGGCCTACGAGCAGTACTTC.

This chain links TRBV7-9 with TRBJ1-1, with D perhaps TRBD1 (6 bases). V shed 4 bases and J shed 7 bases, with 19 bases lying between them. Germline values: CDR1 SEHNR, CDR2 FQNEAQ (reference sequence). This CDR3 comprises 15 residues. CDR3 sequence reads: CASSSNLARGLEAFF. CDR3 bases: TGTGCCAGCAGCTCAAATCTGGCTCGGGGGCTTGAAGCTTTCTTT.

This clonotype showed up just a few times. A much larger clone differs by one base, so this may be a read error. The CDR3 coding sequence is TGTGCCATCAGTGAGTCGGGCGCCACAGATACGCAGTATTTT. It codes for CAISESGATDTQYF. The rearrangement joins TRBV10-3 to TRBJ2-3; D remains ambiguous. Germline V CDR1 and CDR2: ENHRY, SYGVKD. The CDR3 totals 14 residues. V was clipped by 0 bases and J by 2 bases, with 6 bases between them.

In its sample, this clonotype was seen a few times. This chain joins TRBV7-2 and TRBJ2-1; D might be TRBD1 (5 bases). Trimming shortened V by 5 bases and J by 3 bases, and 23 bases separated the two germline ends. Germline lookup yields CDR1 SGHTA and CDR2 FQGNSA. The CDR3 consists of 18 residues. Here the CDR3 DNA reads TGTGCCAGCAGCCCCAACTTTGCGGCGGCAGGGTACTACAATGAGCAGTTCTTC. It yields the protein CASSPNFAAAGYYNEQFF. The variable domain in full, completed from reference TRBV7-2 and TRBJ2-1, reads GAGVSQSPSNKVTEKGKDVELRCDPISGHTALYWYRQSLGQGLEFLIYFQGNSAPDKSGLPSDRFSAERTGGSVSTLTIQRTQQEDSAVYLCASSPNFAAAGYYNEQFFGPGTRLTVL.

This chain links TRBV20-1 with TRBJ2-3, with TRBD2 matching 11 bases. There are 16 residues in the CDR3. CDR1 is DFQATT, CDR2 SNEGSKA, per germline (reference sequence). Losses at the gene ends were 3 bases for V and 0 bases for J; bases not matched to a gene: 5. The CDR3 reads CSASRTSGSSTDTQYF. For the CDR3, the DNA is TGCAGTGCTAGCCGTACTAGCGGGAGTAGCACAGATACGCAGTATTTT.

V and J are TRBV7-9 and TRBJ2-1, with 13 bases lining up with TRBD2. The CDR3 extends over 18 amino acids. The junction had 9 bases not matched to a gene; V was cut back by 1 base and J by 6 bases. Per germline, CDR1 SEHNR and CDR2 FQNEAQ (reference sequence). The CDR3 loop reads CASSLERTSGGLRNEQFF. CDR3 nucleotide sequence: TGTGCCAGCAGCTTAGAAAGGACTAGCGGGGGATTACGCAATGAGCAGTTCTTC. The whole variable domain, filled in from reference TRBV7-9 and TRBJ2-1, reads DTGVSQNPRHKITKRGQNVTFRCDPISEHNRLYWYRQTLGQGPEFLTYFQNEAQLEKSRLLSDRFSAERPKGSFSTLEIQRTEQGDSAMYLCASSLERTSGGLRNEQFFGPGTRLTVL.

The J gene is TRBJ2-1, the V gene TRBV20-1; 7 bases agree with TRBD1. CDR1 is DFQATT and CDR2 is SNEGSKA in the germline V gene (reference sequence). CDR3 size: 16 residues. V shed 1 base and J 8 bases; nucleotides not matched to a gene: 14. CDR3 coding DNA: TGCAGTGCTAGAGTTCATCAGGCTACAGGGGTCGATGAGCAGTTCTTC. This translates into CSARVHQATGVDEQFF.

In its sample, this clonotype was seen a few times. The V and J genes are TRBV6-1 and TRBJ2-5; possible D gene TRBD2, 5 bases. Trimming cost V 4 bases and J 5 bases, with 14 bases left between them. Germline CDR1 is MNHNS and CDR2 is SASEGT. The CDR3 loop spans 14 amino acids. The CDR3 sequence: CASSAGLIRETQYF. CDR3 DNA: TGTGCCAGCAGTGCCGGACTGATTCGGGAGACCCAGTACTTC.

CDR3 coding DNA: TGTGCCAGCAGCCCCGGGGCGGGGGGTTGGGATGAGCAGTTCTTC. It specifies CASSPGAGGWDEQFF. The chain carries TRBV5-6 and TRBJ2-1, with 8 bases matching TRBD2. The V gene's germline CDR1 is SGHDT and CDR2 YYEEEE. CDR3 length equals 15 residues. The V segment lost 4 bases and the J segment 8 bases; nucleotides outside the gene matches: 11.

This clonotype occurred a few times. The chain has TRBV16 and TRBJ1-6; 8 nucleotides match TRBD1. The CDR3 sequence is 15 residues long. V was pared by 4 bases and J by 6 bases, with 5 bases of the junction left unmatched. The germline V gene encodes CDR1 KGHSY and CDR2 FQNENV. CDR3 sequence reads: CASSPSTGGNSPLHF. CDR3 nucleotide sequence: TGTGCCAGCAGCCCTTCAACAGGGGGTAATTCACCCCTCCACTTT.

The V and J genes are TRBV7-3 and TRBJ2-1; D possibly corresponds to TRBD2 (5 bases). Trimming removed 3 bases at V and 6 bases at J, with 9 bases between. The CDR3 runs 13 residues. Germline CDR1 reads SGHTA; CDR2 reads FQGTGA. DNA of the CDR3: TGTGCCAGCAGCTTGTCGGGATCCAATGAGCAGTTCTTC. Its protein product is CASSLSGSNEQFF.

The chain employs TRBV7-2 and TRBJ2-1; D tentatively reads TRBD1 or TRBD2 (5 bases each). With 4 bases removed from V and 9 bases from J, the gap between germline ends came to 19 bases. Germline values: CDR1 SGHTA, CDR2 FQGNSA. The CDR3 contains 15 residues. Here the CDR3 DNA reads TGTGCCAGCAGCTCCTCCGGGACCCCCAATTCTGAGCAGTTCTTC. Translating it yields CASSSSGTPNSEQFF.